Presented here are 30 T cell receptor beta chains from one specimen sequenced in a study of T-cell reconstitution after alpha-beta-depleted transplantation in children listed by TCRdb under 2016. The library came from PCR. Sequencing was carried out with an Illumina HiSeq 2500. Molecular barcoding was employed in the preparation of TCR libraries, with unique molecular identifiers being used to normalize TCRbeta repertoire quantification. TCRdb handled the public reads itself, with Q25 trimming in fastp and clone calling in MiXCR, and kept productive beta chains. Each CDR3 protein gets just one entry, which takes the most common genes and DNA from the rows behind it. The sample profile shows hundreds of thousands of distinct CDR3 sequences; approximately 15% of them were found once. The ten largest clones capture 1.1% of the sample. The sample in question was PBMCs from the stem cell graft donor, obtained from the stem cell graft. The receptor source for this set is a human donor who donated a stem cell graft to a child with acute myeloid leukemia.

In DNA form, the CDR3 reads TGTGCCAGCAGCTTACTCCGGCCGATGGGGTCAGATACGCAGTATTTT. It specifies CASSLLRPMGSDTQYF. This rearrangement joins TRBV7-9 to TRBJ2-3; D gene unclear. The germline V and J ends were trimmed by 2 bases and 4 bases, with 16 bases remaining between them. The V gene's germline CDR1 is SEHNR and CDR2 FQNEAQ (reference sequence). This CDR3 spans 16 amino acids.

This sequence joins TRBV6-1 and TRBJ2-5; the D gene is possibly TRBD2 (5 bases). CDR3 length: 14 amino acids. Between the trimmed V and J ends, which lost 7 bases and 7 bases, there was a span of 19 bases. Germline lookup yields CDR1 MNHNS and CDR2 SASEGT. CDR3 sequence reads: CASTRGPGRATQYF. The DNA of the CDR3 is TGTGCCAGCACCCGGGGTCCGGGTAGGGCGACCCAGTACTTC.

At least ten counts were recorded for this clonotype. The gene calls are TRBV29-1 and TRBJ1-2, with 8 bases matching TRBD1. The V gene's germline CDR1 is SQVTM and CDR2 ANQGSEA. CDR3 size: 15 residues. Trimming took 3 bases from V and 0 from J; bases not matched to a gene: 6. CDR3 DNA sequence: TGCAGCGTTGAGACTAGGACAGGGTCTAACTATGGCTACACCTTC. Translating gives CSVETRTGSNYGYTF. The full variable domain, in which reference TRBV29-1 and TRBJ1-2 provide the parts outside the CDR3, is SAVISQKPSRDICQRGTSLTIQCQVDSQVTMMFWYRQQPGQSLTLIATANQGSEATYESGFVIDKFPISRPNLTFSTLTVSNMSPEDSSIYLCSVETRTGSNYGYTFGSGTRLTVV.

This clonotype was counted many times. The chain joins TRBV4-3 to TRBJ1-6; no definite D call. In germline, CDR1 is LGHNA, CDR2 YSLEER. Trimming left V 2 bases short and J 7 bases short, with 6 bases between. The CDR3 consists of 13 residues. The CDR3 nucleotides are TGCGCCAGCAGCCAACTCAGCAATTCACCCCTCCACTTT. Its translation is CASSQLSNSPLHF.

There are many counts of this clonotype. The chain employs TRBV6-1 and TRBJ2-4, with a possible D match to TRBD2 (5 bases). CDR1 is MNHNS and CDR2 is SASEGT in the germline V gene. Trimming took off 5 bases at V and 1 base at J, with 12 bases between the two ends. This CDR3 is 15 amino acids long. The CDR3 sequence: CASSPGRRAKNIQYF. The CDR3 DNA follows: TGTGCCAGCAGTCCGGGGAGAAGGGCCAAAAACATTCAGTACTTC.

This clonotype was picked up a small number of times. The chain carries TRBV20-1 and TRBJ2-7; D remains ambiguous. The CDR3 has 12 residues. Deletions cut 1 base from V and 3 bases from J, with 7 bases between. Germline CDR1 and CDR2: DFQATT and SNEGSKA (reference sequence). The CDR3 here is CSARGGRYEQYF. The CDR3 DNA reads TGCAGTGCTAGAGGTGGACGCTACGAGCAGTACTTC.

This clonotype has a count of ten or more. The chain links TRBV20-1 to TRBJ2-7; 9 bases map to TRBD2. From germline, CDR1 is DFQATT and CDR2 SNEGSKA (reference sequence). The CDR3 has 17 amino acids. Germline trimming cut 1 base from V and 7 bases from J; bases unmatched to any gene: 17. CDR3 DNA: TGCAGTGCTAGAGCAGTAGCGGGGGCCAAACCTTGGGGGGAGCAGTACTTC. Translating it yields CSARAVAGAKPWGEQYF.

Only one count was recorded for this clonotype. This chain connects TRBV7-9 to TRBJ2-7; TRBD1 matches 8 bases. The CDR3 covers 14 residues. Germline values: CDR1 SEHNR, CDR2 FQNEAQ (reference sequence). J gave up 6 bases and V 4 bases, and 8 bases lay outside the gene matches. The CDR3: CASSSGTGALEQYF. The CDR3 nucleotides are TGTGCCAGCAGCTCAGGGACAGGCGCCCTCGAGCAGTACTTC.

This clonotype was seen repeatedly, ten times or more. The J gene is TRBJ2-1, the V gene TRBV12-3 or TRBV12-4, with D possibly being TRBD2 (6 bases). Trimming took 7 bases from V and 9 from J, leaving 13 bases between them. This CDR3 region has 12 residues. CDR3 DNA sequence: TGTGCCAGCACCCCCGGGGGTGGTGAGCAGTTCTTC. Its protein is CASTPGGGEQFF.

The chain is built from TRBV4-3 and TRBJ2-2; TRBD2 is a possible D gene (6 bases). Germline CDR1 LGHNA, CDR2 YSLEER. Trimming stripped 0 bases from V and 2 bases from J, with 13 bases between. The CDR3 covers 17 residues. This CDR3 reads CASSQDQEGLNTGELFF. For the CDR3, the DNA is TGCGCCAGCAGCCAAGATCAGGAGGGGCTCAACACCGGGGAGCTGTTTTTT.

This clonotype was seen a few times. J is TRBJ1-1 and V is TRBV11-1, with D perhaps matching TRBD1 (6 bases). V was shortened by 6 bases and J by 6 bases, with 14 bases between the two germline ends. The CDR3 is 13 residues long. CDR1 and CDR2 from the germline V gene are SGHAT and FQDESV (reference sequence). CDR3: CASRPTGYAEAFF. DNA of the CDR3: TGTGCCAGCAGGCCAACAGGGTACGCTGAAGCTTTCTTT.

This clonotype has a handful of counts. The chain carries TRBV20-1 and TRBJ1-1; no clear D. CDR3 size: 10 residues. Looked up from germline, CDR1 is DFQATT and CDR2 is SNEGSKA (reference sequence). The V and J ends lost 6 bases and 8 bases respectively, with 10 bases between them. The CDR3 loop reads CSAVTGEAFF. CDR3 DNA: TGCAGTGCGGTGACGGGAGAAGCTTTCTTT.

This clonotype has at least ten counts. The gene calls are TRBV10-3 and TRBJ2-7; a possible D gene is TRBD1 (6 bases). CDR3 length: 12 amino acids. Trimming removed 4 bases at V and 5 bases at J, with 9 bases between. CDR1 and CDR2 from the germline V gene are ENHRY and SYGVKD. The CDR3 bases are TGTGCCATCAGTGGACAGGTTGACGAGCAGTACTTC. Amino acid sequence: CAISGQVDEQYF.

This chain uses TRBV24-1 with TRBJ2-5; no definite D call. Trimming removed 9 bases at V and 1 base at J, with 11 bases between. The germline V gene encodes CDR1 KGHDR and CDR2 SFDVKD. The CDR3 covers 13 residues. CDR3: CATSRSAQETQYF. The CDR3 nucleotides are TGTGCCACCTCGCGCAGCGCCCAAGAGACCCAGTACTTC.

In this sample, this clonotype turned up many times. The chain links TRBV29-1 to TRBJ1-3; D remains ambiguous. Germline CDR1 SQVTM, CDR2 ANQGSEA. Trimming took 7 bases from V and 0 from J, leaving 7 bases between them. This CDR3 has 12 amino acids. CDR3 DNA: TGCAGCGCCGCGCTCTCTGGAAACACCATATATTTT. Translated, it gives CSAALSGNTIYF. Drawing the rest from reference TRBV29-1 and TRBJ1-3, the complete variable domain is SAVISQKPSRDICQRGTSLTIQCQVDSQVTMMFWYRQQPGQSLTLIATANQGSEATYESGFVIDKFPISRPNLTFSTLTVSNMSPEDSSIYLCSAALSGNTIYFGEGSWLTVV.

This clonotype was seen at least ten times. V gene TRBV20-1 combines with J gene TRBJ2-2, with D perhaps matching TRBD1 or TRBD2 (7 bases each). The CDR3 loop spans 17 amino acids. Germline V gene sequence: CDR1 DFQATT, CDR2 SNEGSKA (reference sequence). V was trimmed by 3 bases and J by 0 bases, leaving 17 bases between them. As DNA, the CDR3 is TGCAGTGCTAGGGGGGGGGGACAGTTCGCGAACACCGGGGAGCTGTTTTTT. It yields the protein CSARGGGQFANTGELFF.

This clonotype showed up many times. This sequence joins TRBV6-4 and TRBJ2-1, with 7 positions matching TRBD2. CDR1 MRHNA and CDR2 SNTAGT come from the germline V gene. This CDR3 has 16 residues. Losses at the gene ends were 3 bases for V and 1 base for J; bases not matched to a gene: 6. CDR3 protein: CASSDTSARSYNEQFF. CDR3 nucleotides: TGTGCCAGCAGTGATACTAGCGCCCGATCCTACAATGAGCAGTTCTTC.

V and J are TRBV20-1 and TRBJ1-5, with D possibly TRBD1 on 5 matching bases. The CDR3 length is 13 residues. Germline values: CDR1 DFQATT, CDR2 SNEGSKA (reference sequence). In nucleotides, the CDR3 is TGCAGCGTTTTCGGCAGGGAGGGTCAGCCCCAGCATTTT. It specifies CSVFGREGQPQHF.

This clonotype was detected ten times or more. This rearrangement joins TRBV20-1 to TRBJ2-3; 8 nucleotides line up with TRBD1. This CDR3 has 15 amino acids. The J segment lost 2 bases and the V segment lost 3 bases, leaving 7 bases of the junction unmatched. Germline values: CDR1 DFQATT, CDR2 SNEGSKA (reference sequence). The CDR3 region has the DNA TGCAGTGCTAGCGGGACAGGACCCAACACAGATACGCAGTATTTT. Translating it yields CSASGTGPNTDTQYF.

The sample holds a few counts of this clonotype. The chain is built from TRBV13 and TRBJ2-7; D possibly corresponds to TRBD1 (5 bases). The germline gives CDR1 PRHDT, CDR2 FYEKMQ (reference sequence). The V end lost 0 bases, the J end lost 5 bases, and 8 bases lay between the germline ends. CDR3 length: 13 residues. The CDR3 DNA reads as TGTGCCAGCAGCTTAGGGGCAGGGAACGAGCAGTACGTC. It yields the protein CASSLGAGNEQYV.

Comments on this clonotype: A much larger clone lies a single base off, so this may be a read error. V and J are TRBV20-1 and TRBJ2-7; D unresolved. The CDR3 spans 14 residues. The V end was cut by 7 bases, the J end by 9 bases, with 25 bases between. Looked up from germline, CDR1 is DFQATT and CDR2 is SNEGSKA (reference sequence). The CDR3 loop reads CSVKDRAAVVRQYV. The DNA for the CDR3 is TGCAGTGTCAAAGATAGGGCCGCCGTAGTTAGGCAGTACGTC.

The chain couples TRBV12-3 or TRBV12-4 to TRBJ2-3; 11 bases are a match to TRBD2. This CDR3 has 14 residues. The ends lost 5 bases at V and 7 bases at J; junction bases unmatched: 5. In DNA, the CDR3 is TGTGCCAGCAGTACCGGGACTAGCGGATATACGCAGTATTTT. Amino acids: CASSTGTSGYTQYF.

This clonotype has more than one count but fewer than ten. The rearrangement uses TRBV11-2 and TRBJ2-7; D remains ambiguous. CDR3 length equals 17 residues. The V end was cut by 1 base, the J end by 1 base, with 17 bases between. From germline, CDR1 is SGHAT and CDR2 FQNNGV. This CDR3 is CASSLGLSWATSYEQYF. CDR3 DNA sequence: TGTGCCAGCAGCTTAGGTCTGTCATGGGCGACGTCCTACGAGCAGTACTTC.

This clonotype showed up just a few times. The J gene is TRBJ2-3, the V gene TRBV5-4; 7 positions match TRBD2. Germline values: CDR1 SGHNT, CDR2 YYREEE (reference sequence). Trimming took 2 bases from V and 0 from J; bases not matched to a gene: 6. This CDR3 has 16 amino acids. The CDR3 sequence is CASSFLAGDSTDTQYF. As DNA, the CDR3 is TGTGCCAGCAGCTTTCTGGCGGGGGACAGCACAGATACGCAGTATTTT.

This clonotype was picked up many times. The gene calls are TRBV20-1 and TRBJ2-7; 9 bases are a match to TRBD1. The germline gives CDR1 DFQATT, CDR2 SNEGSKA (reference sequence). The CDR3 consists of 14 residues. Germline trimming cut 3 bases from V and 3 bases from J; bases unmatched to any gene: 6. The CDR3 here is CSASRRQGGYEQYF. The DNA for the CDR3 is TGCAGTGCTAGTCGACGACAGGGGGGCTACGAGCAGTACTTC.

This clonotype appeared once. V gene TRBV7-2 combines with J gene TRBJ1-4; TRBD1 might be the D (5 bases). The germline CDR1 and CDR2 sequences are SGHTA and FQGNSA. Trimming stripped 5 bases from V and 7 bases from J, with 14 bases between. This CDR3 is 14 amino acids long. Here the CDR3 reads CASSQSGGFEKLFF. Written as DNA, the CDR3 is TGTGCCAGCAGCCAGTCGGGGGGGTTTGAAAAACTGTTTTTT.

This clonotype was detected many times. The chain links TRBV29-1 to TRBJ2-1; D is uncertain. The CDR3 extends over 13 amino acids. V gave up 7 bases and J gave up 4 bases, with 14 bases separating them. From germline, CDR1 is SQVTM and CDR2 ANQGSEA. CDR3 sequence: CSGVRLDYNEQFF. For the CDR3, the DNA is TGCAGCGGGGTAAGGCTAGATTACAATGAGCAGTTCTTC.

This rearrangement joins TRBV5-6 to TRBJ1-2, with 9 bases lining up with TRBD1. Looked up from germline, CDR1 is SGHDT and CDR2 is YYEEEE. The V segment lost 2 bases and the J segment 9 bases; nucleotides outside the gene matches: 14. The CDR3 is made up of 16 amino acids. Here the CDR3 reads CASSLGTGNPLGCYTF. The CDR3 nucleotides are TGTGCCAGCAGCTTAGGGACAGGGAACCCTCTGGGGTGCTACACCTTC.

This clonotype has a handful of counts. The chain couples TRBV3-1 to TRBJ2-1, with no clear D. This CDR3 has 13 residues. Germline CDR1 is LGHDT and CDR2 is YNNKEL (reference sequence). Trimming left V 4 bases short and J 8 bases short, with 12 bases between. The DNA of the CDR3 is TGTGCCAGCAGCCTCCCGCCCGTGGATGAGCAGTTCTTC. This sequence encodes CASSLPPVDEQFF.

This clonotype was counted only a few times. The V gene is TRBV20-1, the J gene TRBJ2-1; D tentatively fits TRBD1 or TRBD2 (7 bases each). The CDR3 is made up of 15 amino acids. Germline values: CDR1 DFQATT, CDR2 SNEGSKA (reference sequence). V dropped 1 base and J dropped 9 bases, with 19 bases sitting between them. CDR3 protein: CSARVAGGGRVEQFF. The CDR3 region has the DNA TGCAGTGCTAGAGTTGCAGGGGGGGGGAGAGTTGAGCAGTTCTTC.